These 2 T cell receptor beta chains were sequenced from one sample in a study of T cell responses to AZD1222 COVID-19 vaccine. Using immunoSEQ multiplex PCR, the repertoire was profiled, and TCRdb retains in-frame clones only, with some absent. The repertoire holds some 80,000 clones, with approximately 86% as singletons. The sample was peripheral blood, taken on day 0 of MenACWY control vaccination. Receptors originate from an adult in good health.

This rearrangement joins TRBV6-5 to TRBJ1-1, with D perhaps TRBD1 (5 bases). The V gene's germline CDR1 is MNHEY and CDR2 SVGAGI. The CDR3 consists of 13 residues. V was clipped by 4 bases and J by 4 bases, with 10 bases between them. The CDR3: CASSSPGPTEAFF. CDR3 nucleotides: TGTGCCAGCAGTTCCCCGGGGCCCACTGAAGCTTTCTTT.

The chain has TRBV7-2 and TRBJ1-2; possibly TRBD1 for D (5 bases). Germline assignment: CDR1 SGHTA and CDR2 FQGNSA. CDR3 length: 14 residues. Trimming took off 1 base at V and 2 bases at J, with 8 bases between the two ends. This CDR3 is CASSLVPGNYGYTF. In nucleotides, the CDR3 is TGTGCCAGCAGCTTAGTTCCAGGGAACTATGGCTACACCTTC.